Below are 20 T cell receptor beta chains sequenced from a single sample in a study of T cells in Graves' hyperthyroidism and ophthalmopathy. RNA transcripts were the template for amplifying TCR beta CDR3 regions. An initial round of RT-PCR targeting the TCR CDR3 relied on the HTBI primer set. Each CDR3 protein is one row after TCRdb ran MiXCR on the multiplex PCR reads. Among 30,000 to 45,000 distinct CDR3 sequences listed, about 50% were seen once. Material: blood. The receptors were gathered from a middle-aged man with Graves' ophthalmopathy.

The chain recombines TRBV5-4 with TRBJ2-7; 9 nucleotides align to TRBD2. V lost 4 bases to trimming and J lost 1 base; unmatched junction nucleotides: 6. CDR3 size: 15 residues. Germline CDR1 SGHNT, CDR2 YYREEE (reference sequence). CDR3 protein: CASSGRLAGSYEQYF. DNA for the CDR3: TGTGCCAGCAGCGGACGGCTAGCGGGATCCTACGAGCAGTACTTC.

The rearrangement joins TRBV10-3 to TRBJ2-1; D might be TRBD2 (6 bases). V gave up 6 bases and J gave up 6 bases, with 15 bases separating them. The CDR3 is 14 amino acids. The V gene's germline CDR1 is ENHRY and CDR2 SYGVKD. The CDR3 loop reads CAIRGGLKLNEQFF. The CDR3 DNA reads TGTGCCATCAGGGGCGGACTAAAGCTCAATGAGCAGTTCTTC.

The rearrangement links TRBV5-1 to TRBJ2-1; D assignment may be TRBD1 or TRBD2 (6 bases each). Germline CDR1 is SGHRS and CDR2 is YFSETQ. CDR3 size: 15 residues. The V gene lost 1 base and the J gene lost 11 bases, with 19 bases spanning the gap. CDR3 amino acids: CASSLLRGLALKQFF. The CDR3 DNA reads TGCGCCAGCAGCTTGCTCCGGGGGCTGGCACTGAAGCAGTTCTTC. Drawing the rest from reference TRBV5-1 and TRBJ2-1, the complete variable domain is KAGVTQTPRYLIKTRGQQVTLSCSPISGHRSVSWYQQTPGQGLQFLFEYFSETQRNKGNFPGRFSGRQFSNSRSEMNVSTLELGDSALYLCASSLLRGLALKQFFGPGTRLTVL.

The J gene is TRBJ2-3, the V gene TRBV10-1, with 8 bases that match TRBD2. Germline-derived CDR1 and CDR2 are WNHNN and SYGVQD (reference sequence). The ends lost 5 bases at V and 8 bases at J; junction bases unmatched: 6. CDR3 length: 13 amino acids. The CDR3, as DNA: TGCGCCAGCAGTTTAGCGGGAAGCGGTACGCAGTATTTT. Translation: CASSLAGSGTQYF.

About this clonotype itself: In this CDR3 the conserved last residue, phenylalanine or tryptophan, is missing, so a read error is likely. V and J are TRBV20-1 and TRBJ2-1; the D gene is possibly TRBD1 (5 bases). The ends were cut back, 7 bases at V and 1 base at J, with 14 bases in the middle. Germline V gene lookup returns CDR1 DFQATT and CDR2 SNEGSKA (reference sequence). This CDR3 contains 14 residues. CDR3 region: CSVPLAGSYNEQFR. In DNA, the CDR3 is TGCAGTGTCCCATTAGCAGGGTCCTACAATGAGCAGTTCAGA.

The chain uses TRBV11-2 and TRBJ2-3; D is possibly TRBD1 (6 bases). CDR3 size: 16 residues. Trimming pared 3 bases from V and 0 bases from J, leaving 13 bases between. Germline assignment: CDR1 SGHAT and CDR2 FQNNGV. The CDR3 sequence: CASSLMQGISTDTQYF. DNA of the CDR3: TGTGCCAGCAGCTTGATGCAGGGGATAAGCACAGATACGCAGTATTTT.

V and J are TRBV5-5 and TRBJ2-4, with unresolved D. Germline CDR1 SGHKS, CDR2 YYEKEE (reference sequence). V shed 4 bases and J shed 7 bases, with 12 bases lying between them. There are 13 residues in the CDR3. DNA of the CDR3: TGTGCCAGCAGCGGCAGCGTTTGGAACATTCAGTACTTC. Its protein product is CASSGSVWNIQYF. Complete variable domain (other parts from reference TRBV5-5 and TRBJ2-4): DAGVTQSPTHLIKTRGQQVTLRCSPISGHKSVSWYQQVLGQGPQFIFQYYEKEERGRGNFPDRFSARQFPNYSSELNVNALLLGDSALYLCASSGSVWNIQYFGAGTRLSVL.

This clonotype was detected once. The CDR3 DNA follows: TGCAGTGCGCCCATGACTGGGGGGTGCGGCGAGCAGTACTTC. The encoded protein is CSAPMTGGCGEQYF. The chain links TRBV20-1 to TRBJ2-7; TRBD2 might be the D (6 bases). V lost 6 bases and J 6 bases, leaving 21 bases between the germline ends. CDR3 length equals 14 residues. Germline V CDR1 and CDR2: DFQATT, SNEGSKA (reference sequence).

The chain has TRBV20-1 and TRBJ2-7; D is uncertain. Germline CDR1 is DFQATT and CDR2 is SNEGSKA (reference sequence). This CDR3 region has 12 residues. V was pared by 8 bases and J by 5 bases, with 16 bases between. CDR3 amino acids: CSFFLGANEQYF. The CDR3 DNA sequence: TGCAGTTTCTTCCTAGGAGCGAACGAGCAGTACTTC.

This clonotype was recorded at least ten times. The chain couples TRBV19 to TRBJ2-1; tentative D call: TRBD2 (6 bases). Trimming cost V 5 bases and J 9 bases, with 17 bases left between them. The CDR3 contains 14 residues. CDR1 and CDR2 from the germline V gene are LNHDA and SQIVND (reference sequence). CDR3 DNA sequence: TGTGCCAGTAGTCAGGTTTCAGGGCGGGGTGAGCAGTTCTTC. It is translated as CASSQVSGRGEQFF.

This clonotype was seen repeatedly, ten times or more. This chain uses TRBV20-1 with TRBJ2-1, with a weak D call TRBD2 (5 bases). The CDR3 is 15 amino acids. Germline values: CDR1 DFQATT, CDR2 SNEGSKA (reference sequence). V shed 3 bases and J shed 7 bases, with 19 bases lying between them. The CDR3 here is CSAREAGRVRNEQFF. The CDR3 DNA reads as TGCAGTGCTAGGGAGGCCGGACGGGTTAGGAATGAGCAGTTCTTC.

This clonotype was found many times. The chain is built from TRBV9 and TRBJ1-1; 12 bases are a match to TRBD1. V lost 0 bases to trimming and J lost 1 base; unmatched junction nucleotides: 16. Germline assignment: CDR1 SGDLS and CDR2 YYNGEE. The CDR3 is 21 amino acids. CDR3 loop: CASSVGPGTGGELQKNTEAFF. In nucleotides, the CDR3 is TGTGCCAGCAGCGTAGGCCCCGGGACAGGGGGCGAATTACAAAAGAACACTGAAGCTTTCTTT.

This clonotype was observed many times. The chain recombines TRBV5-4 with TRBJ1-1, with 10 bases fitting TRBD1. The CDR3 is 14 residues long. V was pared by 4 bases and J by 4 bases, with 4 bases of the junction left unmatched. CDR1 and CDR2 from the germline V gene are SGHNT and YYREEE (reference sequence). The CDR3 reads CASSLRQGATEAFF. The CDR3, as DNA: TGTGCCAGCAGCCTAAGACAGGGGGCCACTGAAGCTTTCTTT.

This chain links TRBV5-1 with TRBJ1-1; 11 nucleotides agree with TRBD1. J gave up 7 bases and V 4 bases, and 6 bases lay outside the gene matches. The germline V gene encodes CDR1 SGHRS and CDR2 YFSETQ. The CDR3 is 14 residues long. DNA for the CDR3: TGCGCCAGCAGCCGGGACAGGGGGGAGGGTGAAGCTTTCTTT. This codes for CASSRDRGEGEAFF.

This clonotype has a count of ten or more. The chain uses TRBV28 and TRBJ1-5; D gene ambiguous. CDR3 length: 9 amino acids. Germline assignment: CDR1 MDHEN and CDR2 SYDVKM. The V gene lost 8 bases and the J gene lost 10 bases, with 6 bases spanning the gap. The CDR3: CASGSPQHF. CDR3 nucleotide sequence: TGTGCCAGCGGTTCCCCCCAGCATTTT.

This clonotype was recorded at least ten times. The CDR3 protein is CASSRNRAYQETQYF. The CDR3 nucleotides read TGTGCCAGCAGCCGAAACAGGGCGTACCAAGAGACCCAGTACTTC. This chain joins TRBV11-2 and TRBJ2-5; maybe TRBD1 (6 bases). Trimming took 5 bases from V and 0 from J, leaving 13 bases between them. The CDR3 has 15 residues. Germline CDR1 SGHAT, CDR2 FQNNGV. The entire variable domain, with the rest obtained from reference TRBV11-2 and TRBJ2-5, is as follows: EAGVAQSPRYKIIEKRQSVAFWCNPISGHATLYWYQQILGQGPKLLIQFQNNGVVDDSQLPKDRFSAERLKGVDSTLKIQPAKLEDSAVYLCASSRNRAYQETQYFGPGTRLLVL.

The table lists this clonotype with many counts. The chain links TRBV19 to TRBJ1-5; no firm D call. The germline CDR1 and CDR2 sequences are LNHDA and SQIVND (reference sequence). CDR3 length equals 14 residues. The V gene lost 2 bases and the J gene lost 1 base, with 6 bases spanning the gap. CDR3 DNA sequence: TGTGCCAGTAGTATAAGCGGCAGCAATCAGCCCCAGCATTTT. Protein sequence: CASSISGSNQPQHF.

The chain uses TRBV29-1 and TRBJ2-1; 11 bases map to TRBD2. The germline gives CDR1 SQVTM, CDR2 ANQGSEA. This CDR3 spans 14 amino acids. Unmatched junction bases numbered 7, after V lost 8 bases and J lost 4 bases. CDR3 nucleotides: TGCAGCTCCCCCAGGACTAGCGGGTACAATGAGCAGTTCTTC. Translating gives CSSPRTSGYNEQFF.

The gene calls are TRBV5-1 and TRBJ2-5, with 8 bases lining up with TRBD2. The length of the CDR3 is 14 residues. CDR1 and CDR2 (germline): SGHRS, YFSETQ. The V segment lost 8 bases and the J segment 2 bases; nucleotides outside the gene matches: 8. For the CDR3, the DNA is TGCGCCAGTAATAGCGGGACCCAACAAGAGACCCAGTACTTC. As protein: CASNSGTQQETQYF.

The chain combines TRBV15 with TRBJ2-7; possible D gene TRBD1, 6 bases. V was trimmed by 5 bases and J by 0 bases, leaving 11 bases between them. The germline V gene encodes CDR1 LNHNV and CDR2 YYDKDF (reference sequence). The CDR3 spans 14 residues. CDR3 nucleotide sequence: TGTGCCACCAGCGGAACGGACAGCTCCTACGAGCAGTACTTC. Its translation is CATSGTDSSYEQYF.